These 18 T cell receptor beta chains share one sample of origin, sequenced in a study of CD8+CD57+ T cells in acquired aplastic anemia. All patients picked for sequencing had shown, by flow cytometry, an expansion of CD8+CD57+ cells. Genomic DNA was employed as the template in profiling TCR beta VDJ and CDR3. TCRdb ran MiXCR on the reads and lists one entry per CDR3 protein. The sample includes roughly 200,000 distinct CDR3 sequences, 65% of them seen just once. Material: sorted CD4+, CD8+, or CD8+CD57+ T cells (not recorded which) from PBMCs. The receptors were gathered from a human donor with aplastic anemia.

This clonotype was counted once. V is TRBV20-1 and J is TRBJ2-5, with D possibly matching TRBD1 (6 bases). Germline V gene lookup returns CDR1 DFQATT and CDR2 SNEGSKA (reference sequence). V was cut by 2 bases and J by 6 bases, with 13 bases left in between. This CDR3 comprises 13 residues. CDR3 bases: TGCAGTGCTAGACAGGGGTTTAGTAAGACCCAGTACTTC. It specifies CSARQGFSKTQYF.

The DNA for the CDR3 is TGTGCCAGCTCACCACCCAACTATAATTACGAGCAGTACTTC. It codes for CASSPPNYNYEQYF. This chain connects TRBV9 to TRBJ2-7; D remains unclear. Germline lookup yields CDR1 SGDLS and CDR2 YYNGEE. V was trimmed by 7 bases and J by 4 bases, leaving 18 bases between them. The CDR3 has 14 amino acids.

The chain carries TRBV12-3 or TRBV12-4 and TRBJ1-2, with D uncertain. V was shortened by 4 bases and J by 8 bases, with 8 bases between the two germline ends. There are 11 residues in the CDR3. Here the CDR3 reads CASSSMGGYTF. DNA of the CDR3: TGTGCCAGCAGTTCAATGGGGGGCTACACCTTC.

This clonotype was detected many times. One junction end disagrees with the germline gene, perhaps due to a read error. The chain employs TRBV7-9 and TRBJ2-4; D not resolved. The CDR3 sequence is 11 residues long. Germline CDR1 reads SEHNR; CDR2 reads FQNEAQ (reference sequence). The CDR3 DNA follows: TGTGCCAGCACCTTAAACGGCATTCAGTACTTC. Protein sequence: CASTLNGIQYF. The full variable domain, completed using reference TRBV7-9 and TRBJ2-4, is DTGVSQNPRHKITKRGQNVTFRCDPISEHNRLYWYRQTLGQGPEFLTYFQNEAQLEKSRLLSDRFSAERPKGSFSTLEIQRTEQGDSAMYLCASTLNGIQYFGAGTRLSVL.

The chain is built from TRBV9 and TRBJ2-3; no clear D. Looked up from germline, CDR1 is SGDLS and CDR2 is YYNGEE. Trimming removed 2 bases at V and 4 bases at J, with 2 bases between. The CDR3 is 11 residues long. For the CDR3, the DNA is TGTGCCAGCAGCGTGGCAGATACGCAGTATTTT. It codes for CASSVADTQYF.

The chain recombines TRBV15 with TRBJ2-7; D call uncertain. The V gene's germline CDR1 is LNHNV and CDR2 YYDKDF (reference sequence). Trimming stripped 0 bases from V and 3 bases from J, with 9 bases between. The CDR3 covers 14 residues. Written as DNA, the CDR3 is TGTGCCACCAGCAGAGATTCCCAGGACTACGAGCAGTACTTC. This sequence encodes CATSRDSQDYEQYF.

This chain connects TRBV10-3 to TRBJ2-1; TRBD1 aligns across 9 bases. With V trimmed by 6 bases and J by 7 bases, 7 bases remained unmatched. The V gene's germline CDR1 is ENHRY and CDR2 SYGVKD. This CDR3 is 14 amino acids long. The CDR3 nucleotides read TGTGCCATCAGGGGACAGGGACCTTATAATGAGCAGTTCTTC. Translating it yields CAIRGQGPYNEQFF.

The CDR3 nucleotides read TGTGCCACCAGCAGAGAAATCCCTTACGAGCAGTACTTC. Translated: CATSREIPYEQYF. The V call is TRBV15, the J call TRBJ2-7; no clear D. V lost 0 bases and J 4 bases, leaving 7 bases between the germline ends. The CDR3 runs 13 residues. Germline lookup yields CDR1 LNHNV and CDR2 YYDKDF (reference sequence).

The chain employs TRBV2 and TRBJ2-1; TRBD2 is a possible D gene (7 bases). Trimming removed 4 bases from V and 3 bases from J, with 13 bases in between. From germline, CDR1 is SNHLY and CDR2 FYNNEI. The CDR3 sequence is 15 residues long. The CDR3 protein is CASSGGGAGYNEQFF. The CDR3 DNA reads TGTGCCAGCAGTGGGGGGGGGGCAGGCTACAATGAGCAGTTCTTC.

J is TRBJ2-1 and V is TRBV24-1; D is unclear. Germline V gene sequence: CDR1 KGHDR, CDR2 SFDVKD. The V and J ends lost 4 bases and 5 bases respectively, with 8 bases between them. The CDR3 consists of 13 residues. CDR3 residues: CATSDYLNNEQFF. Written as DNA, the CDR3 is TGTGCCACCAGTGACTACCTAAACAATGAGCAGTTCTTC.

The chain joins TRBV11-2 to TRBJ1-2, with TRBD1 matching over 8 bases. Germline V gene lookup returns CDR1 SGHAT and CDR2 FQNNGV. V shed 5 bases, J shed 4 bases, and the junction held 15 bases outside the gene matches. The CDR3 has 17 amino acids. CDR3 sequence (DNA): TGTGCCAGCAGCCCCGGACAGGGTGCCTTGGTTTTCTATGGCTACACCTTC. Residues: CASSPGQGALVFYGYTF.

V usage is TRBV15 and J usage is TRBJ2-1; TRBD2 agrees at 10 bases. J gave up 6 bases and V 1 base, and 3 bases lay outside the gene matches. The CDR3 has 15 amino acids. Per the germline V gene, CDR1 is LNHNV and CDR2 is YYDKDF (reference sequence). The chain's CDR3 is CATSRGTSGVNEQFF. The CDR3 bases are TGTGCCACCAGCAGAGGGACTAGCGGAGTCAATGAGCAGTTCTTC.

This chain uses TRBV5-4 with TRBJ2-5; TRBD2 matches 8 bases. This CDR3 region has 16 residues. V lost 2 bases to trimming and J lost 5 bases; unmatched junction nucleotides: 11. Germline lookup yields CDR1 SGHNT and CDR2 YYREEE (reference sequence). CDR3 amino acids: CASSLDLAGRRETQYF. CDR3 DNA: TGTGCCAGCAGCTTAGATCTAGCGGGTAGGAGGGAGACCCAGTACTTC.

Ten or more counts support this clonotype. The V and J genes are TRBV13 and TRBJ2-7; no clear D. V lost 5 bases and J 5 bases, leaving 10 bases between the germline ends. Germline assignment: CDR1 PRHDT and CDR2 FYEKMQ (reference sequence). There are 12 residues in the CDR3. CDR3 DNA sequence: TGTGCCAGCAGCGAGACGGGCCACGAGCAGTACTTC. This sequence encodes CASSETGHEQYF.

This CDR3 is CATMEGGGNQPQHF. The CDR3, as DNA: TGTGCCACCATGGAAGGGGGGGGGAATCAGCCCCAGCATTTT. This rearrangement joins TRBV24-1 to TRBJ1-5; D is possibly TRBD1 (6 bases). Trimming removed 8 bases at V and 4 bases at J, with 14 bases between. Germline V gene lookup returns CDR1 KGHDR and CDR2 SFDVKD. The CDR3 is 14 amino acids.

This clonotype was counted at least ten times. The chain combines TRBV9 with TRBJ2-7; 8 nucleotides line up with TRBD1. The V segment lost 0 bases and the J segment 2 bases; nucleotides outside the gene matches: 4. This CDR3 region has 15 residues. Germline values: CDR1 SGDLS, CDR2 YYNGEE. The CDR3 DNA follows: TGTGCCAGCAGCGTAGCTGGGACAGGTACCTACGAGCAGTACTTC. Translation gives CASSVAGTGTYEQYF.

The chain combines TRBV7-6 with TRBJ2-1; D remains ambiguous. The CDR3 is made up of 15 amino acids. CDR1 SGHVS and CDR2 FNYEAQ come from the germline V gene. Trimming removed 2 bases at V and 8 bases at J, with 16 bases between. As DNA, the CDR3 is TGTGCCAGCAGCTTATTCACCCCGACTGGTGATGAGCAGTTCTTC. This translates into CASSLFTPTGDEQFF.

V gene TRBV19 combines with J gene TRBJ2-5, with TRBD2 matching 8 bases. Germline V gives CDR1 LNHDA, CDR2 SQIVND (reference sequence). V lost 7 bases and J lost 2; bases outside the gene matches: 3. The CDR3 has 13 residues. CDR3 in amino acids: CASIERGQETQYF. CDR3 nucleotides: TGTGCCAGTATAGAGCGGGGGCAAGAGACCCAGTACTTC.